This T cell receptor beta chain was identified during a study of OX40 agonist ivuxolimab in advanced cancers. As for the study in general: The dose-escalation cohort was about 87% male, with a mean age of 60 years, ranging roughly 20 to 90. Therapy given before enrollment (anti-PD-1, anti-PD-L1 or anti-CTLA-4) was allowed, and roughly 42% had some.

Study results and caveats: Antigens targeted by the expanded peripheral T cells were not determined.

Profiled with immunoSEQ multiplex PCR; TCRdb holds only in-frame clones, not every one. The sample holds tens of thousands of clones, about 82% seen once. Trimming shortened V by 6 bases and J by 0 bases, and 20 bases separated the two germline ends. From germline, CDR1 is SGHVS and CDR2 FQNEAQ. There are 17 residues in the CDR3. There are a few counts of this clone. The antigen is undetermined. Material: CD4+ or CD8+ T cells sorted from blood, obtained in a trial of the OX40 agonist ivuxolimab. This receptor was taken from an adult with an advanced solid tumor such as melanoma, head and neck, liver or kidney cancer. This rearrangement joins TRBV7-8 to TRBJ1-2; the D gene is possibly TRBD1 (5 bases). CDR3 loop: CASSPLRAGQTNYGYTF. DNA of the CDR3: TGTGCCAGCAGTCCCCTCCGGGCGGGGCAAACTAACTATGGCTACACCTTC. Based on the CDR3 plus reference TRBV7-8 and TRBJ1-2, the full variable domain is GAGVSQSPRYKVAKRGQDVALRCDPISGHVSLFWYQQALGQGPEFLTYFQNEAQLDKSGLPSDRFFAERPEGSVSTLKIQRTQQEDSAVYLCASSPLRAGQTNYGYTFGSGTRLTVV.